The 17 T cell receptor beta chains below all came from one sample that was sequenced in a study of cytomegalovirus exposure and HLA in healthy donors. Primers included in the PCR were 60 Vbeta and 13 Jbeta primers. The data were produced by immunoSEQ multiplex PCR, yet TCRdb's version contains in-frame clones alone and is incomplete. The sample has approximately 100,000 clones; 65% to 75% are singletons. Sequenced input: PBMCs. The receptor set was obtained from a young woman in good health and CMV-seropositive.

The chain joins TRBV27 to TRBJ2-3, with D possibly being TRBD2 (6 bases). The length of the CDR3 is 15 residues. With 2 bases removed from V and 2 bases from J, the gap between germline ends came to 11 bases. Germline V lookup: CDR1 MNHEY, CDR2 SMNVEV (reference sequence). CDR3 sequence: CASSLGGDPTDTQYF. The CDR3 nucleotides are TGTGCCAGCAGTTTAGGCGGGGATCCCACAGATACGCAGTATTTT.

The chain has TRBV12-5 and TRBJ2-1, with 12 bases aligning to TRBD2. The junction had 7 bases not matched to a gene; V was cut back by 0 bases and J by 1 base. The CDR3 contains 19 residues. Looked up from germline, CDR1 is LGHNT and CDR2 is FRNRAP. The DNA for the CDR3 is TGTGCTAGTGGTTTGGTGAGTCTAGCGGGAGGGGCTTCCTACAATGAGCAGTTCTTC. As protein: CASGLVSLAGGASYNEQFF.

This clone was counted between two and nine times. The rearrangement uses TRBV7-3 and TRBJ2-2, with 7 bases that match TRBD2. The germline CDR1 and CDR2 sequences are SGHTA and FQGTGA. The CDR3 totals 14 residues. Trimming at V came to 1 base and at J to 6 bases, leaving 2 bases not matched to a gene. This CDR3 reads CASSLSREAGELFF. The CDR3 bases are TGTGCCAGCAGCTTAAGTCGGGAGGCCGGGGAGCTGTTTTTT.

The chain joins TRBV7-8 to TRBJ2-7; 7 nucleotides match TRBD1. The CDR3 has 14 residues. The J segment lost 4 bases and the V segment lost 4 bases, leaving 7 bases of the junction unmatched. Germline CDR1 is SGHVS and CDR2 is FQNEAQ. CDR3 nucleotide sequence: TGTGCCAGCAGCTCACCGGGACAGTCATACGAGCAGTACTTC. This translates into CASSSPGQSYEQYF.

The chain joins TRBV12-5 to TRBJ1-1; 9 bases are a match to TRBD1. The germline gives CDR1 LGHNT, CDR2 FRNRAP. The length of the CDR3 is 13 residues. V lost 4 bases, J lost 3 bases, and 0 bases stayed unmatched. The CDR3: CASGWDRDTEAFF. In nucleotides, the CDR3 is TGTGCTAGTGGTTGGGACAGGGACACTGAAGCTTTCTTT.

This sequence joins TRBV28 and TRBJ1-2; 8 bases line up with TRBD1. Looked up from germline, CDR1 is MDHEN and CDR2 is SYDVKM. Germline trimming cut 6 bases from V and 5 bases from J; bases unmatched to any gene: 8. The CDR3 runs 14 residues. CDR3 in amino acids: CASSLGQGQYGYTF. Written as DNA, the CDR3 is TGTGCCAGCAGCCTAGGACAGGGCCAGTATGGCTACACCTTC.

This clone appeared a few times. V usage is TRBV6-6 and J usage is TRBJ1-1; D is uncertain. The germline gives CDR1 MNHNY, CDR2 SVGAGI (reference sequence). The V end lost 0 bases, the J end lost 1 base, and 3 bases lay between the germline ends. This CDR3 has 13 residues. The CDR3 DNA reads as TGTGCCAGCAGTTACTCCCAGAACACTGAAGCTTTCTTT. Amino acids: CASSYSQNTEAFF.

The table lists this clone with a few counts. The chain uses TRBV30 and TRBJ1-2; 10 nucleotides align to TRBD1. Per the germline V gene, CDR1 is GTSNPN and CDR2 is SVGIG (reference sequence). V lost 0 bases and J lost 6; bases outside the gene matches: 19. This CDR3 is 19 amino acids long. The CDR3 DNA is TGTGCCTGGAGTGTATCCGTTTTGAGGACAGGGGGAATTGGAAATGGCTACACCTTC. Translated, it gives CAWSVSVLRTGGIGNGYTF. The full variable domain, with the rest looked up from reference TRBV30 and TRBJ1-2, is SQTIHQWPATLVQPVGSPLSLECTVEGTSNPNLYWYRQAAGRGLQLLFYSVGIGQISSEVPQNLSASRPQDRQFILSSKKLLLSDSGFYLCAWSVSVLRTGGIGNGYTFGSGTRLTVV.

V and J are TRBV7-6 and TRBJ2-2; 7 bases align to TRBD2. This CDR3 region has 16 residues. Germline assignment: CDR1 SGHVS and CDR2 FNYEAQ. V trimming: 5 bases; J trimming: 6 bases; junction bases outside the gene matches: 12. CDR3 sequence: CASSGIQRDPSGELFF. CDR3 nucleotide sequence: TGTGCCAGCAGCGGTATCCAGCGGGACCCATCCGGGGAGCTGTTTTTT. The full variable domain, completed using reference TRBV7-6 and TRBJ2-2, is GAGVSQSPRYKVTKRGQDVALRCDPISGHVSLYWYRQALGQGPEFLTYFNYEAQQDKSGLPNDRFSAERPEGSISTLTIQRTEQRDSAMYRCASSGIQRDPSGELFFGEGSRLTVL.

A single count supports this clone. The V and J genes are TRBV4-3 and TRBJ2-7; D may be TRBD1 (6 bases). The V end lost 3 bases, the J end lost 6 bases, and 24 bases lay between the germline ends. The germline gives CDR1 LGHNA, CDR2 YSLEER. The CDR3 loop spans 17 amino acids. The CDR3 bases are TGCGCCAGCAGCCAGGGGGTACCACAGGGCCAGGGGATCGAGCAGTACTTC. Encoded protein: CASSQGVPQGQGIEQYF.

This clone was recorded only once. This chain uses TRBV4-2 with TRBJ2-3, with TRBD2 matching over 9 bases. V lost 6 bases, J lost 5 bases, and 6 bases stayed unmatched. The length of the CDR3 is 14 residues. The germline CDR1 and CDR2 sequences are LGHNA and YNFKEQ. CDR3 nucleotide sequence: TGTGCCAGCAGGGCTAGCGGGACCAAAGATACGCAGTATTTT. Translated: CASRASGTKDTQYF.

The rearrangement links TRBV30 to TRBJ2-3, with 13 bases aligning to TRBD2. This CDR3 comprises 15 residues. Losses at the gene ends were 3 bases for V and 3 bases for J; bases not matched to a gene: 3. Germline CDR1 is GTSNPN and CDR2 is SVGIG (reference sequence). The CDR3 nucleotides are TGTGCCTGGAGAGGACTAGCGGGAGTTACAGATACGCAGTATTTT. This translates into CAWRGLAGVTDTQYF.

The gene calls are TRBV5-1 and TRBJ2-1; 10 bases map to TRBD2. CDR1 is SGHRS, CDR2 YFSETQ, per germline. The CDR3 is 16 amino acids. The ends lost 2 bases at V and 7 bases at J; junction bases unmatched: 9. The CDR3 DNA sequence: TGCGCCAGCAGCTTCAAGCGAGCGGGAGGGAGGAATGAGCAGTTCTTC. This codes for CASSFKRAGGRNEQFF.

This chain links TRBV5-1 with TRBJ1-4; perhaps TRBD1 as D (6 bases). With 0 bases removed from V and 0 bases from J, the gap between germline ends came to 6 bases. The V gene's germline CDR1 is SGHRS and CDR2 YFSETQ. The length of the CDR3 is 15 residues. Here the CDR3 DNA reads TGCGCCAGCAGCTTGGAGGGGGCAACTAATGAAAAACTGTTTTTT. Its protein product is CASSLEGATNEKLFF.

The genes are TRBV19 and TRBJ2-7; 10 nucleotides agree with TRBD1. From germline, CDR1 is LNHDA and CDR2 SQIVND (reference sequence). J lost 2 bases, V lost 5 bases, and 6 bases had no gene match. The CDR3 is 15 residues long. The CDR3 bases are TGTGCCAGTAGTCAGTCGGGACAGGGGCCCTACGAGCAGTACTTC. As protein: CASSQSGQGPYEQYF.

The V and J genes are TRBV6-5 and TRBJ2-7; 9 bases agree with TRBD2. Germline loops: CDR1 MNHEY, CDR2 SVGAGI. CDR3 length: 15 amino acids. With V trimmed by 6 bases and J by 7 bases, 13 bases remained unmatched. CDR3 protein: CASSKIAGDYGEQYF. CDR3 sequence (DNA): TGTGCCAGCAGCAAAATAGCGGGAGACTACGGTGAGCAGTACTTC.

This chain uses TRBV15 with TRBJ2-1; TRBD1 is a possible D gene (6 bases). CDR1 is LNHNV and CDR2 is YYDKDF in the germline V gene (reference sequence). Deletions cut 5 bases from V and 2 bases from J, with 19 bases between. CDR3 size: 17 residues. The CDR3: CATSPGSQGIPYNEQFF. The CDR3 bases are TGTGCCACCAGCCCCGGGTCTCAGGGGATCCCCTACAATGAGCAGTTCTTC.